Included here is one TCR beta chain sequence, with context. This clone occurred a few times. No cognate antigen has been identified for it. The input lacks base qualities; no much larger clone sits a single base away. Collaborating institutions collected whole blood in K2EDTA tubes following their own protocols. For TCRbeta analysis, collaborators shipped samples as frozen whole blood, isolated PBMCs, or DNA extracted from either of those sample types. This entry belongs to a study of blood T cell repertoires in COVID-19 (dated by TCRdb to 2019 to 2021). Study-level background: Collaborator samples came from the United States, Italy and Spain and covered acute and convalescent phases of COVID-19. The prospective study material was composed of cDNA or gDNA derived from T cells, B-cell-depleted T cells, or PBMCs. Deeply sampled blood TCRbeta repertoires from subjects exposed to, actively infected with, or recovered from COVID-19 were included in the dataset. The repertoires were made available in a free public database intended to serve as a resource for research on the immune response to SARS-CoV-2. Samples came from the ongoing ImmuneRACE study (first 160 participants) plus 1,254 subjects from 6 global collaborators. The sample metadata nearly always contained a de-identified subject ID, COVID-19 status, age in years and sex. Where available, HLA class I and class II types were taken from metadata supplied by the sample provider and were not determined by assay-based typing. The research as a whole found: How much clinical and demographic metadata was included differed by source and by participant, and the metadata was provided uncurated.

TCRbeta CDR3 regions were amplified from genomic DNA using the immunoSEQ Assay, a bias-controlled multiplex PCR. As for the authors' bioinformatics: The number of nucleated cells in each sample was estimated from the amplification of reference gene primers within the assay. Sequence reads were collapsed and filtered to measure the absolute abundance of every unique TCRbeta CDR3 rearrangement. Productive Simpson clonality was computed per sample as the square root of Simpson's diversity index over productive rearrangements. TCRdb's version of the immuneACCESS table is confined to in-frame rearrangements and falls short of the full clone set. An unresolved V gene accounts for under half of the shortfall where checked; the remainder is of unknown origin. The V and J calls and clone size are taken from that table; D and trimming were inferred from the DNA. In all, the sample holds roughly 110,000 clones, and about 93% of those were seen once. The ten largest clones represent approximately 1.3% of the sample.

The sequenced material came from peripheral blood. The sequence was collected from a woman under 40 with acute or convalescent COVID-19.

The DNA reads as follows: TGTGCCAGCAGCTTAGCCGGGGGTTATGGCTACACCTTC. This translates into CASSLAGGYGYTF. Recombination joined TRBV11-2 with TRBJ1-2; the D gene is possibly TRBD1, with 5 bases matching. The CDR3 spans 13 residues, from the cysteine through the phenylalanine. Of the read, only the CDR3 DNA is kept; its 39 bases are in frame from base 1. In the germline V gene, CDR1 corresponds to SGHAT and CDR2 to FQNNGV. V sheds 1 base and J sheds 5 bases, leaving 8 bases between their ends.